This T cell receptor beta chain is from a study of blood T cell repertoires in COVID-19. About the research overall: The United States, Italy and Spain provided the acute and convalescent COVID-19 samples. Nucleic acid was either cDNA or gDNA, and it came from T cells, B-cell-depleted T cells, or PBMCs.

Per the study methods: Quantification of nucleated cells was approximated via reference gene primer amplification. Using immunoSEQ multiplex PCR, the repertoire was profiled, and TCRdb retains in-frame clones only, with some absent. Clonal size and the V and J genes are those of that table, whereas D and trimming came from the DNA. The sample contains 65,000 to 70,000 clones, approximately 82% of which appear only once. In germline, CDR1 is LGHNA, CDR2 YSLEER. The length of the CDR3 is 15 residues. V was cut by 4 bases and J by 5 bases, with 17 bases left in between. Sequencing used peripheral blood. This chain connects TRBV4-3 to TRBJ2-5; D is uncertain. The clonotype originates from a man older than 75 with active COVID-19. CDR3 region: CASSRDFFVAETQYF. In DNA form, the CDR3 reads TGCGCCAGCAGCCGAGATTTTTTTGTGGCCGAGACCCAGTACTTC.